Sequencing of this T cell receptor (beta chain) was carried out in a study of T cells expressing NK-cell markers. About the study: Repertoire data for TCR beta were derived from sorted T cells (CD3+CD56+NKG2C+, CD3+CD56+NKG2C- and CD3+CD56-NKG2C+).

Regarding this clonotype: Its antigen is unidentified.

Libraries used 5'RACE template switching adding universal primer site and UMIs. One entry per CDR3 protein, without DNA, is what TCRdb gives after re-calling the 5' RACE reads. The record lists approximately 380,000 distinct CDR3 sequences, of which the ten most abundant hold roughly 5.2%. General study points: Once again these clonotypes came out on top in the CD3+CD56-NKG2C+ fraction of a few donors. Dominant NKG2C+ clonotype frequencies of roughly 1.0-7.5% of CD8+ T cells were measured in over 5 donors.

This clonotype was obtained from a man aged 18-75 years in good health. Sequencing input: blood T cells: a sorted CD56 or NKG2C T cell subset, CD4+ or CD8+ T cells, or bulk PBMC T cells (not recorded which).

CDR3 region: CSAPTVNYGYTF. The chain combines TRBV20-1 with TRBJ1-2; no DNA is available, so the TRBD1 call from TCRdb remains unchecked. Germline V lookup: CDR1 DFQATT, CDR2 SNEGSKA (reference sequence). The CDR3 length is 12 residues.